The present T cell receptor beta chain was sequenced within a study of blood T cell repertoires in COVID-19. Study-level background: The study drew acute and convalescent COVID-19 samples from the United States, Italy and Spain.

This CDR3 is 14 amino acids long. The germline V gene has CDR1 MNHEY and CDR2 SMNVEV (reference sequence). Losses at the gene ends were 5 bases for V and 4 bases for J; bases not matched to a gene: 5. In the original workflow: Counts of nucleated cells, estimated from reference gene primer amplification, were obtained. Clones were read by immunoSEQ multiplex PCR, and TCRdb kept only the in-frame ones, dropping some. The V and J calls and clone size were taken over from that table, and D and trimming were inferred from the DNA. The table includes nearly 200,000 clones, 89% detected once. The chain couples TRBV27 to TRBJ1-3, with TRBD1 identical over 7 bases. This receptor was taken from a young woman who had recovered from COVID-19. The sample was PBMCs or T cells enriched from blood (not recorded which). The CDR3 loop is CASSPGGLGNTIYF. CDR3 bases: TGTGCCAGCAGTCCAGGGGGGCTGGGAAACACCATATATTTT.